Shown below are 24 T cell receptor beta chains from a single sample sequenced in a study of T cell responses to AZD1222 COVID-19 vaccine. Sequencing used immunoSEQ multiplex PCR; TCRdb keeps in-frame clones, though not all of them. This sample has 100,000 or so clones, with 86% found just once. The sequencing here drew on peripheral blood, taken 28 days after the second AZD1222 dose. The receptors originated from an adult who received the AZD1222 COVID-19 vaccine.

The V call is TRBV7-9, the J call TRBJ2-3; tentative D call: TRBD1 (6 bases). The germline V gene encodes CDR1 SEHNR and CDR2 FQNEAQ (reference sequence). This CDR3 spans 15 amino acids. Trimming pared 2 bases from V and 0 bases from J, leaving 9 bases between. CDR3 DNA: TGTGCCAGCAGCTTACAAGGGACAAGCACAGATACGCAGTATTTT. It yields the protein CASSLQGTSTDTQYF.

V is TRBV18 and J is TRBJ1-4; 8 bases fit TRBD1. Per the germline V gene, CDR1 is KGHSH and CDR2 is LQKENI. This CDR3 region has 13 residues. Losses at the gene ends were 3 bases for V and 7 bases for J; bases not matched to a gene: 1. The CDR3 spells CASSPDRAEKLFF. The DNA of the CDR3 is TGTGCCAGCTCACCGGACAGGGCTGAAAAACTGTTTTTT.

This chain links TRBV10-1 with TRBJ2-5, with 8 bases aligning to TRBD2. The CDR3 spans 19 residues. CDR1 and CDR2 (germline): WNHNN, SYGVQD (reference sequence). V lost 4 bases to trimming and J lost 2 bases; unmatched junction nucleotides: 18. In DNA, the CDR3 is TGCGCCAGCAGTGGTAAATCTGGACGGGGGGGGATGGATCAAGAGACCCAGTACTTC. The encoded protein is CASSGKSGRGGMDQETQYF.

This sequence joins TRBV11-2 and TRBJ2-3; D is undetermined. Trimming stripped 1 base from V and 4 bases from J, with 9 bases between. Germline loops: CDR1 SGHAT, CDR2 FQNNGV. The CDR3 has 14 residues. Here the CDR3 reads CASSLGLSPDTQYF. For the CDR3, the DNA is TGTGCCAGCAGCTTAGGGCTCTCCCCAGATACGCAGTATTTT.

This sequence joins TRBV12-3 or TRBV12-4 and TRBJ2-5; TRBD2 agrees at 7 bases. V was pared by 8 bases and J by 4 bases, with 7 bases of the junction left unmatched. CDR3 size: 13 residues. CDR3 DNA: TGTGCCAGCGGATGGGGGGGTGGAGAGACCCAGTACTTC. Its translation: CASGWGGGETQYF.

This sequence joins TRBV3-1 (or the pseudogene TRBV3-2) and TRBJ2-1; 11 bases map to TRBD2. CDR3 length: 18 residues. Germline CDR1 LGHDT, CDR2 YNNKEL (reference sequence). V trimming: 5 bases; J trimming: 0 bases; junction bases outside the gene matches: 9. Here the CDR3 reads CASSFLAGGQSSYNEQFF. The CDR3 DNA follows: TGTGCCAGCAGCTTCCTAGCGGGGGGCCAGAGCTCCTACAATGAGCAGTTCTTC.

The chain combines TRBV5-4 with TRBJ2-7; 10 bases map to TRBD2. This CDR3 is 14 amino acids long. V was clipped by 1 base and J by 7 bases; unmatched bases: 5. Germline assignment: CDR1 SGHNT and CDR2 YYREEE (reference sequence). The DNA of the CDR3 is TGTGCCAGCAGCTTGCGGCTAGCGGGAGTTGAGCAGTACTTC. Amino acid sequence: CASSLRLAGVEQYF.

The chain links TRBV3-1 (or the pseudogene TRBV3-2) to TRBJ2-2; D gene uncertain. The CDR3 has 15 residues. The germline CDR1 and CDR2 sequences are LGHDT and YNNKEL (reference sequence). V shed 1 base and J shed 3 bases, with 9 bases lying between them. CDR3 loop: CASSQGVTYTGELFF. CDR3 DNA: TGTGCCAGCAGCCAAGGAGTTACCTACACCGGGGAGCTGTTTTTT.

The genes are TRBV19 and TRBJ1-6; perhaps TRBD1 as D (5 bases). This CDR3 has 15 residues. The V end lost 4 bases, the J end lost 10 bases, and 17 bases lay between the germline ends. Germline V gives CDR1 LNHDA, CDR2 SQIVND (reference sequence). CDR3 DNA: TGTGCCAGTAGTACATCGTGGAGGGACGGCTCACCCCTCCACTTT. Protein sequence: CASSTSWRDGSPLHF.

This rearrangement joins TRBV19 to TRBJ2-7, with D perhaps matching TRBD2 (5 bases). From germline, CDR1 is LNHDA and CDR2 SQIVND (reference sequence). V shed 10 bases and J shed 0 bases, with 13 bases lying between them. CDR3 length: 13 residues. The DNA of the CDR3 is TGTGCCACACGCCCTGGGAGCTCCTACGAGCAGTACTTC. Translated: CATRPGSSYEQYF. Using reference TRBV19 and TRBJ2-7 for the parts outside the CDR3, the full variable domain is DGGITQSPKYLFRKEGQNVTLSCEQNLNHDAMYWYRQDPGQGLRLIYYSQIVNDFQKGDIAEGYSVSREKKESFPLTVTSAQKNPTAFYLCATRPGSSYEQYFGPGTRLTVT.

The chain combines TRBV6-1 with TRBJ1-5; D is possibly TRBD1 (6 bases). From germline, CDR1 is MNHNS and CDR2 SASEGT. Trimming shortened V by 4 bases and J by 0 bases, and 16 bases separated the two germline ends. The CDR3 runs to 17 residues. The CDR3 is CASSGEDGGLSNQPQHF. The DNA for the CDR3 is TGTGCCAGCAGTGGGGAGGACGGGGGCCTTAGCAATCAGCCCCAGCATTTT.

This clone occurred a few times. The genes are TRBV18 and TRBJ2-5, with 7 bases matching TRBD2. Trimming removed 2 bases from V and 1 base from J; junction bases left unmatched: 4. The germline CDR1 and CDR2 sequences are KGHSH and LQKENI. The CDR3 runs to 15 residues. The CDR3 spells CASSPSASGQETQYF. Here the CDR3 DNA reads TGTGCCAGCTCACCATCGGCTAGCGGCCAAGAGACCCAGTACTTC.

CDR3 bases: TGTGCCAGCAGCCAATCCGCTAGCGGGGGGTGGTCGAATGAGCAGTTCTTC. Translating gives CASSQSASGGWSNEQFF. The V and J genes are TRBV16 and TRBJ2-1, with 11 bases aligning to TRBD2. Germline V gives CDR1 KGHSY, CDR2 FQNENV. The CDR3 loop spans 17 amino acids. V trimming: 0 bases; J trimming: 7 bases; junction bases outside the gene matches: 8.

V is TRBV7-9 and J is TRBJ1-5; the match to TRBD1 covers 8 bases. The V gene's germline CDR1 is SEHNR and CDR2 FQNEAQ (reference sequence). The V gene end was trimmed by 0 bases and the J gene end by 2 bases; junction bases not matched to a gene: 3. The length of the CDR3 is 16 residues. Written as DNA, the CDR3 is TGTGCCAGCAGCTTAGCGGGGACAGGAGGCAATCAGCCCCAGCATTTT. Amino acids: CASSLAGTGGNQPQHF. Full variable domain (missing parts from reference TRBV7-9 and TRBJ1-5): DTGVSQNPRHKITKRGQNVTFRCDPISEHNRLYWYRQTLGQGPEFLTYFQNEAQLEKSRLLSDRFSAERPKGSFSTLEIQRTEQGDSAMYLCASSLAGTGGNQPQHFGDGTRLSIL.

The CDR3 protein is CASSLEGGTLHF. The DNA of the CDR3 is TGCGCCAGCAGCTTGGAGGGGGGCACCCTCCACTTT. The J gene is TRBJ1-6, the V gene TRBV5-1; D possibly corresponds to TRBD1 (6 bases). With 0 bases removed from V and 14 bases from J, the gap between germline ends came to 9 bases. Germline V CDR1 and CDR2: SGHRS, YFSETQ. The CDR3 totals 12 residues.

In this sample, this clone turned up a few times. CDR3 sequence: CASTGGAGNTIYF. The CDR3 DNA is TGTGCCAGCACGGGAGGGGCTGGAAACACCATATATTTT. V usage is TRBV28 and J usage is TRBJ1-3; D perhaps matches TRBD1 (5 bases). Germline V lookup: CDR1 MDHEN, CDR2 SYDVKM. V gave up 7 bases and J gave up 2 bases, with 9 bases separating them. The CDR3 is 13 amino acids.

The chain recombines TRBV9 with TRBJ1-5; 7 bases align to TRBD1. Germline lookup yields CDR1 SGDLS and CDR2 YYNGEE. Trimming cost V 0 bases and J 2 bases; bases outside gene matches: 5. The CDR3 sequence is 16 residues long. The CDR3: CASSVGLTGGNQPQHF. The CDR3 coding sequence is TGTGCCAGCAGCGTAGGGCTCACAGGGGGCAATCAGCCCCAGCATTTT.

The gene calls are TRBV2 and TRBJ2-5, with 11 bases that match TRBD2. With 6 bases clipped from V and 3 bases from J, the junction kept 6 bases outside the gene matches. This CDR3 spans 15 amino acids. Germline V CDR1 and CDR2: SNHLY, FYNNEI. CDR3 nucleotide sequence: TGTGCCAGCAGCTCGGGACTAGCGGAAAAAGAGACCCAGTACTTC. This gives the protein CASSSGLAEKETQYF.

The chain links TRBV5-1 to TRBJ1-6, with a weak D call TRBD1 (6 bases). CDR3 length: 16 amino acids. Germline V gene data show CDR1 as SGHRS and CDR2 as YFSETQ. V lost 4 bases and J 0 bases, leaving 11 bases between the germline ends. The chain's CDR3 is CASSTGQSSYNSPLHF. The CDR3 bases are TGCGCCAGCAGCACTGGACAGAGCTCCTATAATTCACCCCTCCACTTT.

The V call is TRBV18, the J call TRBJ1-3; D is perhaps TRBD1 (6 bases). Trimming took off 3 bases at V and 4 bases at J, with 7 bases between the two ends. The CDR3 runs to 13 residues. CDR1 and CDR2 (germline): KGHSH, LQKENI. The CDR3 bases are TGTGCCAGCTCACCTCAGGGGGGAAACACCATATATTTT. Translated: CASSPQGGNTIYF.

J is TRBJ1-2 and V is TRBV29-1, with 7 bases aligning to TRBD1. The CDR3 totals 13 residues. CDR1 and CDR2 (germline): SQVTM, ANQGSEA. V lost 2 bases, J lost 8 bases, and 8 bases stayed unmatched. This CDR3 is CSVERGPGEGYTF. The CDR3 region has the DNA TGCAGCGTTGAAAGGGGGCCAGGGGAAGGCTACACCTTC. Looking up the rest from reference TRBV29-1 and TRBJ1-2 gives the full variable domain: SAVISQKPSRDICQRGTSLTIQCQVDSQVTMMFWYRQQPGQSLTLIATANQGSEATYESGFVIDKFPISRPNLTFSTLTVSNMSPEDSSIYLCSVERGPGEGYTFGSGTRLTVV.

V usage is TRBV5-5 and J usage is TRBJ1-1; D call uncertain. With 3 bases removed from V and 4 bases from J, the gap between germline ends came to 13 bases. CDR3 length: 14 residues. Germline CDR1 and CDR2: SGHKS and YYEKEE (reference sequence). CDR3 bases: TGTGCCAGCAGCTCCCGCGGGATGGGCACTGAAGCTTTCTTT. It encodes CASSSRGMGTEAFF.

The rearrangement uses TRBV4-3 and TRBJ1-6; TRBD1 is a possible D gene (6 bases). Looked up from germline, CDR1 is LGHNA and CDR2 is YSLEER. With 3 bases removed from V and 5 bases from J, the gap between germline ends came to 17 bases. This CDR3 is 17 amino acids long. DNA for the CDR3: TGCGCCAGCAGCCACCTCCTACCGGGACACGATAATTCACCCCTCCACTTT. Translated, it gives CASSHLLPGHDNSPLHF.

This CDR3 is CASSPQGTSYNSPLHF. The DNA for the CDR3 is TGTGCCAGCTCACCGCAGGGGACCTCCTATAATTCACCCCTCCACTTT. The chain couples TRBV18 to TRBJ1-6, with TRBD1 as a possible D gene (6 bases). V gave up 3 bases and J gave up 0 bases, with 9 bases separating them. Germline assignment: CDR1 KGHSH and CDR2 LQKENI. The CDR3 is 16 residues long.